This is a list of T cell receptor beta chains from one sample in a study of OX40 agonist ivuxolimab in advanced cancers. The repertoire was sequenced with immunoSEQ multiplex PCR; TCRdb's copy has only in-frame clones and lacks some. The sample includes 70,000 or so clones, about 91% of them seen just once. The sample in question was CD4+ or CD8+ T cells sorted from blood, obtained in a trial of the OX40 agonist ivuxolimab. The receptors derive from an adult with an advanced solid tumor such as melanoma, head and neck, liver or kidney cancer. Each CDR3 is given with its conserved first and last residue.

J gene,V gene,CDR3 protein
TRBJ1-2,TRBV28,CASSLGDRGRGGYTF
TRBJ2-7,TRBV5-4,CASSLDFGQGISYEQYF
TRBJ1-1,TRBV10-3,CAISELDRGRTEAFF
TRBJ2-1,TRBV28,CASVEPPYNEQFF
TRBJ1-2,TRBV7-2,CASSLSARGAWDYGYTF
TRBJ2-5,TRBV9,CASSVGTGLRDDRQETQYF
TRBJ1-5,TRBV27,CASSRRSNQPQHF
TRBJ2-5,TRBV7-8,CASSPRGQGEETQYF
TRBJ1-2,TRBV7-2,CASSPSPGGEGYTF
TRBJ2-5,TRBV11-2,CASSRDREETQYF
TRBJ1-3,TRBV5-6,CASSPLGQEGSGNTIYF
TRBJ2-3,TRBV23-1,CASSQWVAFGGDTQYF
TRBJ2-1,TRBV30,CAWSQDTYNEQFF
TRBJ1-5,TRBV2,CASRETGVQPQHF